The 26 T cell receptor beta chains reported below all come from one sample, sequenced in a study of blood T cell repertoires in COVID-19. Measured with immunoSEQ multiplex PCR; TCRdb has only the in-frame clones, and not every one. Of approximately 260,000 clones in the sample, about 85% are singletons; the top ten hold 5% to 7.5%. The sample was PBMCs or T cells enriched from blood (not recorded which). All receptors derive from a woman in her 50s who had been exposed to COVID-19.

As to this clone: Germline is not matched at one junction end, which may reflect a read error. The sample has other DNA sequences that encode this CDR3 too. The chain recombines TRBV11-2 with TRBJ1-6, with D hard to call. Germline CDR1 reads SGHAT; CDR2 reads FQNNGV. The CDR3 consists of 14 residues. The CDR3 DNA reads as TGTGCCAGCAGCTTAGATGGAGCAAATTCGCCCCTCCACTTT. Translating gives CASSLDGANSPLHF.

The CDR3 coding sequence is TGTGCCATCATGAGCGGGGGGGGCACAGATACGCAGTATTTT. It translates to CAIMSGGGTDTQYF. The chain carries TRBV10-3 and TRBJ2-3; 10 bases map to TRBD2. CDR3 length equals 14 residues. Germline V gives CDR1 ENHRY, CDR2 SYGVKD. V was clipped by 7 bases and J by 1 base; unmatched bases: 2.

The chain combines TRBV3-1 (or the pseudogene TRBV3-2) with TRBJ2-7, with 9 positions matching TRBD1. Germline loops: CDR1 LGHDT, CDR2 YNNKEL (reference sequence). Unmatched junction bases numbered 9, after V lost 4 bases and J lost 5 bases. The CDR3 is made up of 15 amino acids. The CDR3 loop is CASSRLGTGSHEQYF. The CDR3 coding sequence is TGTGCCAGCAGCCGTCTCGGGACAGGGTCCCACGAGCAGTACTTC.

This clone was detected a few times. The chain has TRBV19 and TRBJ1-2, with D perhaps matching TRBD1 (5 bases). This CDR3 region has 12 residues. V lost 3 bases, J lost 8 bases, and 10 bases lay in between. Germline assignment: CDR1 LNHDA and CDR2 SQIVND (reference sequence). In DNA form, the CDR3 reads TGTGCCAGTAGTATGCTCGGGGGAGGCTACACCTTC. Its translation: CASSMLGGGYTF.

The chain couples TRBV3-1 (or the pseudogene TRBV3-2) to TRBJ1-2; 10 bases map to TRBD1. The CDR3 runs to 17 residues. Germline assignment: CDR1 LGHDT and CDR2 YNNKEL (reference sequence). The J segment lost 4 bases and the V segment lost 6 bases, leaving 14 bases of the junction unmatched. The CDR3 DNA reads as TGTGCCAGCAGTCTGTACCCACCGGGACAGGGGTCCTATGGCTACACCTTC. It translates to CASSLYPPGQGSYGYTF.

The gene calls are TRBV2 and TRBJ1-2; D may be TRBD1 (5 bases). Germline CDR1 is SNHLY and CDR2 is FYNNEI. Trimming removed 9 bases at V and 4 bases at J, with 27 bases between. The CDR3 covers 17 residues. CDR3 protein: CARYQKVKTGPIYGYTF. In DNA form, the CDR3 reads TGTGCCAGGTACCAAAAAGTGAAAACAGGACCCATCTATGGCTACACCTTC.

Concerning this clone: This sample includes further DNA sequences coding for the same CDR3. The DNA for the CDR3 is TGTGCCAGCAGCCCGAGCACAGATACGCAGTATTTT. This sequence encodes CASSPSTDTQYF. This chain joins TRBV6-5 and TRBJ2-3; D not certain. V was trimmed by 6 bases and J by 0 bases, leaving 4 bases between them. In germline, CDR1 is MNHEY, CDR2 SVGAGI. The CDR3 is made up of 12 amino acids.

This chain uses TRBV5-5 with TRBJ1-4, with a weak D call TRBD1 (5 bases). In germline, CDR1 is SGHKS, CDR2 YYEKEE (reference sequence). The CDR3 has 14 residues. V lost 4 bases and J 4 bases, leaving 11 bases between the germline ends. CDR3 bases: TGTGCCAGCAGCCTGGCGGGGGTTAATGAAAAACTGTTTTTT. This encodes CASSLAGVNEKLFF.

The chain joins TRBV29-1 to TRBJ1-1; no reliable D call. CDR3 size: 13 residues. V was trimmed by 6 bases and J by 2 bases, leaving 13 bases between them. CDR1 and CDR2 (germline): SQVTM, ANQGSEA. In DNA, the CDR3 is TGCAGCGTGGAGTGGAGGACTAACACTGAAGCTTTCTTT. It translates to CSVEWRTNTEAFF. The variable domain in full, completed from reference TRBV29-1 and TRBJ1-1, reads SAVISQKPSRDICQRGTSLTIQCQVDSQVTMMFWYRQQPGQSLTLIATANQGSEATYESGFVIDKFPISRPNLTFSTLTVSNMSPEDSSIYLCSVEWRTNTEAFFGQGTRLTVV.

The chain uses TRBV16 and TRBJ1-2; 7 bases map to TRBD1. Germline V gene sequence: CDR1 KGHSY, CDR2 FQNENV. V was pared by 2 bases and J by 4 bases, with 7 bases of the junction left unmatched. This CDR3 has 15 residues. As DNA, the CDR3 is TGTGCCAGCAGCCAACCGGGACAGCAATTCTATGGCTACACCTTC. It yields the protein CASSQPGQQFYGYTF.

The chain joins TRBV24-1 to TRBJ2-5; unclear D gene. The CDR3 extends over 15 amino acids. Trimming shortened V by 3 bases and J by 3 bases, and 13 bases separated the two germline ends. Germline CDR1 KGHDR, CDR2 SFDVKD. CDR3 in amino acids: CATSDHRRGEETQYF. As DNA, the CDR3 is TGTGCCACCAGTGATCATAGACGAGGAGAAGAGACCCAGTACTTC.

The chain employs TRBV6-5 and TRBJ1-2; 7 nucleotides align to TRBD1. The J segment lost 6 bases and the V segment lost 7 bases, leaving 8 bases of the junction unmatched. From germline, CDR1 is MNHEY and CDR2 SVGAGI. There are 13 residues in the CDR3. The CDR3 spells CASTKLTGNGYTF. The CDR3 bases are TGTGCCAGCACCAAACTGACAGGGAATGGCTACACCTTC.

This chain joins TRBV29-1 and TRBJ1-2; no clear D. Between the trimmed V and J ends, which lost 7 bases and 0 bases, there was a span of 12 bases. The CDR3 runs to 13 residues. Germline loops: CDR1 SQVTM, CDR2 ANQGSEA. The CDR3 nucleotides are TGCAGCGCCGGGGAGGGTTCTAACTATGGCTACACCTTC. It codes for CSAGEGSNYGYTF.

DNA for the CDR3: TGCGCCAGCAGTGCCACCTACGAGCAGTACTTC. It codes for CASSATYEQYF. V usage is TRBV10-2 and J usage is TRBJ2-7; D is unclear. Germline CDR1 WSHSY, CDR2 SAAADI. The length of the CDR3 is 11 residues. V lost 4 bases, J lost 2 bases, and 3 bases lay in between.

CDR3 coding DNA: TGTGCCAGCAGTTTAAGTCGGGGAGGCGAGCAGTACTTC. It encodes CASSLSRGGEQYF. V gene TRBV27 combines with J gene TRBJ2-7; TRBD2 is a possible D gene (6 bases). The CDR3 sequence is 13 residues long. From germline, CDR1 is MNHEY and CDR2 SMNVEV (reference sequence). The ends were cut back, 2 bases at V and 6 bases at J, with 11 bases in the middle.

The V and J genes are TRBV7-6 and TRBJ2-5; TRBD2 agrees at 9 bases. V lost 1 base to trimming and J lost 7 bases; unmatched junction nucleotides: 13. Germline V gives CDR1 SGHVS, CDR2 FNYEAQ. The CDR3 length is 17 residues. The CDR3 DNA sequence: TGTGCCAGCAGCTTAGGGCTAGCGGGGAACCCAACGGGGACCCAGTACTTC. It yields the protein CASSLGLAGNPTGTQYF.

This sequence joins TRBV5-1 and TRBJ2-1, with D possibly being TRBD1 (5 bases). V lost 4 bases and J 7 bases, leaving 12 bases between the germline ends. The CDR3 covers 13 residues. The germline V gene encodes CDR1 SGHRS and CDR2 YFSETQ. The CDR3 protein is CASSPDMGNEQFF. CDR3 in DNA: TGCGCCAGCAGCCCGGACATGGGTAATGAGCAGTTCTTC.

The rearrangement links TRBV9 to TRBJ2-2; the match to TRBD2 covers 13 bases. Germline V CDR1 and CDR2: SGDLS, YYNGEE. The CDR3 spans 17 residues. With V trimmed by 4 bases and J by 10 bases, 13 bases remained unmatched. The CDR3 sequence: CASSFSYGTSGAEELFF. For the CDR3, the DNA is TGTGCCAGCAGCTTTTCGTACGGGACTAGCGGGGCGGAGGAGCTGTTTTTT.

This clone was counted a single time. The rearrangement links TRBV28 to TRBJ2-6; D possibly corresponds to TRBD2 (5 bases). Trimming cost V 10 bases and J 0 bases, with 13 bases left between them. From germline, CDR1 is MDHEN and CDR2 SYDVKM. The CDR3 runs to 15 residues. CDR3 loop: CATLRGPSGANVLTF. The CDR3 DNA is TGTGCCACCCTAAGAGGGCCCTCTGGGGCCAACGTCCTGACTTTC. Together with reference TRBV28 and TRBJ2-6, the CDR3 gives the full variable domain: DVKVTQSSRYLVKRTGEKVFLECVQDMDHENMFWYRQDPGLGLRLIYFSYDVKMKEKGDIPEGYSVSREKKERFSLILESASTNQTSMYLCATLRGPSGANVLTFGAGSRLTVL.

This clone is a singleton in its sample. The chain is built from TRBV2 and TRBJ1-4; maybe TRBD1 (5 bases). Trimming removed 7 bases at V and 7 bases at J, with 19 bases between. The CDR3 has 15 residues. CDR1 SNHLY and CDR2 FYNNEI come from the germline V gene. CDR3 region: CASIPAGRNTEKLFF. The CDR3 nucleotides read TGTGCCAGCATTCCTGCAGGGAGGAATACTGAAAAACTGTTTTTT.

This sequence joins TRBV2 and TRBJ1-5, with D hard to call. The CDR3 loop spans 13 amino acids. Trimming left V 6 bases short and J 4 bases short, with 10 bases between. Germline V gene lookup returns CDR1 SNHLY and CDR2 FYNNEI. The CDR3, as DNA: TGTGCCAGCAGAAGAGACGGGAATCAGCCCCAGCATTTT. It codes for CASRRDGNQPQHF. Drawing the rest from reference TRBV2 and TRBJ1-5, the complete variable domain is EPEVTQTPSHQVTQMGQEVILRCVPISNHLYFYWYRQILGQKVEFLVSFYNNEISEKSEIFDDQFSVERPDGSNFTLKIRSTKLEDSAMYFCASRRDGNQPQHFGDGTRLSIL.

This clone was found a few times. The rearrangement joins TRBV12-3 or TRBV12-4 to TRBJ1-1, with D uncertain. The CDR3 has 10 amino acids. Trimming shortened V by 6 bases and J by 4 bases, and 3 bases separated the two germline ends. The CDR3 DNA reads as TGTGCCAGCAGCCTCACTGAAGCTTTCTTT. This codes for CASSLTEAFF.

The J gene is TRBJ2-1, the V gene TRBV2, with 9 bases that match TRBD2. J lost 3 bases, V lost 9 bases, and 3 bases had no gene match. This CDR3 region has 13 residues. Germline loops: CDR1 SNHLY, CDR2 FYNNEI. The CDR3: CARGLANYNEQFF. In DNA form, the CDR3 reads TGTGCCAGGGGACTAGCTAACTACAATGAGCAGTTCTTC.

The rearrangement joins TRBV23-1 to TRBJ1-4; no firm D call. TRBV23-1 is an ORF; its function is uncertain. Trimming pared 10 bases from V and 8 bases from J, leaving 8 bases between. There are 10 residues in the CDR3. The CDR3 sequence: CATGREKLFF. For the CDR3, the DNA is TGCGCCACGGGAAGGGAAAAACTGTTTTTT.

The chain is built from TRBV4-2 and TRBJ2-2, with D perhaps matching TRBD1 (5 bases). The CDR3 is made up of 15 amino acids. Trimming removed 6 bases from V and 5 bases from J, with 16 bases in between. Germline V gives CDR1 LGHNA, CDR2 YNFKEQ. The CDR3 loop reads CASRDRTEFTGELFF. As DNA, the CDR3 is TGTGCCAGCAGAGACAGAACGGAGTTTACCGGGGAGCTGTTTTTT.

The chain couples TRBV11-2 to TRBJ2-7; 9 positions agree with TRBD2. CDR1 SGHAT and CDR2 FQNNGV come from the germline V gene. The CDR3 extends over 13 amino acids. After removal of 6 bases from V and 5 bases from J, the junction contained 5 bases not matched to a gene. Here the CDR3 DNA reads TGTGCCAGCAGTCCTAGCGGGGTAAACGAGCAGTACTTC. It specifies CASSPSGVNEQYF.